This T cell receptor (beta chain) originates from a study of cytomegalovirus exposure and HLA in healthy donors. Study context: Among about 179 million T cells, an earlier analysis found roughly 110 million unique TCR beta sequences. Of all 370 or so donors who were genotyped, 75% to 90% belonged to the Caucasian-associated ancestry cluster.

General study points: At a 0.05 false discovery rate, a later analysis found 16,951 TCR beta sequences to be associated with HLA alleles. The listing of fewer than 200 TCR beta chains classed them as cytomegalovirus-associated.

The length of the CDR3 is 15 residues. Germline-derived CDR1 and CDR2 are SGHRS and YFSETQ. Trimming removed 4 bases from V and 6 bases from J; junction bases left unmatched: 8. It was with 60 Vbeta and 13 Jbeta primers that the PCR ran. Here immunoSEQ multiplex PCR was the method, and the copy in TCRdb shows in-frame clones only, minus some. Of about 130,000 clones listed, approximately 75% are singletons. In regard to this clone: Its antigen is still unknown.

This TCR was sampled from a male donor in good health and CMV-seronegative. This sequence joins TRBV5-1 and TRBJ2-3, with 10 positions matching TRBD1. Sequenced: PBMCs. CDR3 in amino acids: CASSADRGRIDTQYF. The CDR3 coding sequence is TGCGCCAGCAGCGCCGACAGGGGGCGCATCGATACGCAGTATTTT.